These T cell receptor beta chains were read from a single sample in a study of blood T cell repertoires in COVID-19. Assay: immunoSEQ multiplex PCR; the TCRdb copy retains only in-frame clones and omits some. The sample records 190,000 or so clones, about 88% being singletons. Sequenced material: peripheral blood. Every receptor here comes from a man between 35 and 55 years old with active or convalescent COVID-19. The CDR3 runs from the conserved cysteine through the conserved F or W. Each record gives: clone size, D gene, J gene, V gene, CDR3 length, CDR3 DNA, CDR3 protein. A D gene is named only where the DNA matches it firmly. The size of a clone is reported for some rows only, either as once, few or many, or as a class for expanded clones.

abundance: .; d_gene: .; j_gene: TRBJ2-7; v_gene: TRBV29-1; len: 14; CDR3nt: TGCAGCGTTGAAGCATCAGCGAACAACTACGAGCAGTACTTC; CDR3aa: CSVEASANNYEQYF
abundance: .; d_gene: .; j_gene: TRBJ2-3; v_gene: TRBV28; len: 14; CDR3nt: TGTGCCAGCAGTCACCGGGGGAGCACAGATACGCAGTATTTT; CDR3aa: CASSHRGSTDTQYF
abundance: .; d_gene: TRBD1; j_gene: TRBJ1-1; v_gene: TRBV5-5; len: 12; CDR3nt: TGTGCCAGCAGCCTCACAGGGGCCGAAGCTTTCTTT; CDR3aa: CASSLTGAEAFF
abundance: .; d_gene: TRBD2; j_gene: TRBJ2-1; v_gene: TRBV10-3; len: 15; CDR3nt: TGTGCCATCAGTGAAGCGGGGGAGGTCTACAATGAGCAGTTCTTC; CDR3aa: CAISEAGEVYNEQFF
abundance: .; d_gene: .; j_gene: TRBJ2-7; v_gene: TRBV20-1; len: 11; CDR3nt: TGCAGTGCTGAGGGGGACTACGAGCAGTACTTC; CDR3aa: CSAEGDYEQYF
abundance: .; d_gene: .; j_gene: TRBJ1-5; v_gene: TRBV15; len: 16; CDR3nt: TGTGCCACCAGCAGACAGTTAGCCCATAGCAATCAGCCCCAGCATTTT; CDR3aa: CATSRQLAHSNQPQHF
abundance: .; d_gene: .; j_gene: TRBJ2-3; v_gene: TRBV28; len: 15; CDR3nt: TGTGCCAGCAGTTTACGGACAGCTAGCACAGATACGCAGTATTTT; CDR3aa: CASSLRTASTDTQYF
abundance: .; d_gene: TRBD1; j_gene: TRBJ1-1; v_gene: TRBV5-4; len: 13; CDR3nt: TGTGCCAGCAGTCCCACAGGGGGGGGTGAAGCTTTCTTT; CDR3aa: CASSPTGGGEAFF
abundance: .; d_gene: .; j_gene: TRBJ2-5; v_gene: TRBV28; len: 15; CDR3nt: TGTGCCAGCAGTCCAAGATCCATGCTTCGGGAGACCCAGTACTTC; CDR3aa: CASSPRSMLRETQYF
abundance: .; d_gene: TRBD1; j_gene: TRBJ1-3; v_gene: TRBV7-2; len: 15; CDR3nt: TGTGCCAGCAGCAATCGCCAGGGGGCAGGAAACACCATATATTTT; CDR3aa: CASSNRQGAGNTIYF
abundance: once; d_gene: TRBD1; j_gene: TRBJ1-2; v_gene: TRBV7-9; len: 14; CDR3nt: TGTGCCAGCAGCTTAAACAGGGGGGACTATGGCTACACCTTC; CDR3aa: CASSLNRGDYGYTF
abundance: once; d_gene: TRBD1; j_gene: TRBJ2-1; v_gene: TRBV5-5; len: 15; CDR3nt: TGTGCCAGCAGTTCCGGGACAGGGTTTATCTATGAGCAGTTCTTC; CDR3aa: CASSSGTGFIYEQFF
abundance: once; d_gene: .; j_gene: TRBJ2-5; v_gene: TRBV10-3; len: 14; CDR3nt: TGTGCCATCAGTGACGGGGGGCTCCAAGAGACCCAGTACTTC; CDR3aa: CAISDGGLQETQYF
abundance: .; d_gene: TRBD1; j_gene: TRBJ1-4; v_gene: TRBV18; len: 16; CDR3nt: TGTGCCAGCTCATCCGCCCGACAGGGGCCCAATGAAAAACTGTTTTTT; CDR3aa: CASSSARQGPNEKLFF
abundance: .; d_gene: .; j_gene: TRBJ1-4; v_gene: TRBV18; len: 12; CDR3nt: TGTGCCAGCTCACCCGGAGATGAAAAACTGTTTTTT; CDR3aa: CASSPGDEKLFF
abundance: .; d_gene: TRBD1; j_gene: TRBJ1-4; v_gene: TRBV7-9; len: 15; CDR3nt: TGTGCCAGCAGCCGCCGACAGGGAGCTAATGAAAAACTGTTTTTT; CDR3aa: CASSRRQGANEKLFF
abundance: few; d_gene: TRBD1; j_gene: TRBJ2-5; v_gene: TRBV11-2; len: 15; CDR3nt: TGTGCCAGCAGGGGGCGGGACAGGCTGTGGGAGACCCAGTACTTC; CDR3aa: CASRGRDRLWETQYF
abundance: .; d_gene: .; j_gene: TRBJ1-5; v_gene: TRBV19; len: 12; CDR3nt: TGTGCCAGTAGACAGGGAGAGCAGCCCCAGCATTTT; CDR3aa: CASRQGEQPQHF
abundance: .; d_gene: .; j_gene: TRBJ2-2; v_gene: TRBV9; len: 16; CDR3nt: TGTGCCAGCAGCGTAGGGACTTCCGCTAACACCGGGGAGCTGTTTTTT; CDR3aa: CASSVGTSANTGELFF
abundance: .; d_gene: .; j_gene: TRBJ2-1; v_gene: TRBV24-1; len: 15; CDR3nt: TGTGCCACCAGTGACCTCCAGCGGTCCTACAATGAGCAGTTCTTC; CDR3aa: CATSDLQRSYNEQFF
abundance: .; d_gene: .; j_gene: TRBJ1-5; v_gene: TRBV7-2; len: 15; CDR3nt: TGTGCCAGCAGCTTAGGGAGGTCTATCAATCAGCCCCAGCATTTT; CDR3aa: CASSLGRSINQPQHF
abundance: .; d_gene: .; j_gene: TRBJ2-1; v_gene: TRBV24-1; len: 15; CDR3nt: TGTGCCACCGCGCTCCATCCTAGCCTGGGGAATGAGCAGTTCTTC; CDR3aa: CATALHPSLGNEQFF
abundance: few; d_gene: .; j_gene: TRBJ1-6; v_gene: TRBV7-9; len: 14; CDR3nt: TGTGCCAGCAGCCATGCAGGTTCTCATTCACCCCTCCACTTT; CDR3aa: CASSHAGSHSPLHF
abundance: once; d_gene: .; j_gene: TRBJ1-2; v_gene: TRBV24-1; len: 14; CDR3nt: TGTGCCACCAGTGATCAATCGAGTGGCTATGGCTACACCTTC; CDR3aa: CATSDQSSGYGYTF
abundance: .; d_gene: .; j_gene: TRBJ2-7; v_gene: TRBV7-8; len: 15; CDR3nt: TGTGCCAGCAGCCCTACAGGAGCAAACTCCTACGAGCAGTACTTC; CDR3aa: CASSPTGANSYEQYF
abundance: few; d_gene: .; j_gene: TRBJ1-6; v_gene: TRBV3-1/TRBV3-2; len: 14; CDR3nt: TGTGCCAGCAGCCAAGAGGGGAGATCCTCACCCCTCCACTTT; CDR3aa: CASSQEGRSSPLHF
abundance: .; d_gene: TRBD2; j_gene: TRBJ2-7; v_gene: TRBV28; len: 14; CDR3nt: TGTGCCAGCAGTCCCCAGCGGGGGGCCTACGAGCAGTACTTC; CDR3aa: CASSPQRGAYEQYF